The 9 T cell receptor beta chains given below trace back to one sample, sequenced in a study of blood T cell repertoires in COVID-19. Some clones are missing from TCRdb's copy, which holds only in-frame ones; the method was immunoSEQ multiplex PCR. The sample contains a few hundred thousand clones, roughly nine tenths of which appear only once. Sequenced sample: peripheral blood. All receptors come from a woman in her sixties with COVID-19, enrolled during active disease.

V usage is TRBV28 and J usage is TRBJ2-3; 9 positions match TRBD1. The CDR3 runs to 16 residues. The V gene's germline CDR1 is MDHEN and CDR2 SYDVKM. V trimming: 3 bases; J trimming: 0 bases; junction bases outside the gene matches: 4. The CDR3 sequence is CASSFLTGGSTDTQYF. CDR3 nucleotides: TGTGCCAGCAGTTTCTTGACAGGGGGGAGCACAGATACGCAGTATTTT.

The chain joins TRBV4-1 to TRBJ1-1; the D is unclear. In germline, CDR1 is MGHRA, CDR2 YSYEKL. Trimming took 0 bases from V and 4 from J, leaving 12 bases between them. The CDR3 runs 15 residues. Written as DNA, the CDR3 is TGCGCCAGCAGCCAAGATCTCCCGGGAGGCACTGAAGCTTTCTTT. Its translation is CASSQDLPGGTEAFF.

This rearrangement joins TRBV28 to TRBJ1-2; D is undetermined. CDR1 and CDR2 from the germline V gene are MDHEN and SYDVKM. This CDR3 region has 14 residues. Trimming took 5 bases from V and 8 from J, leaving 18 bases between them. CDR3 bases: TGTGCCAGCAGTCCTATTGTCGCCCTGAGAGGCTACACCTTC. This gives the protein CASSPIVALRGYTF.

As DNA, the CDR3 is TGTGCCAGCAGTAAGAGACAGGGGGCGAACACTGAAGCTTTCTTT. It encodes CASSKRQGANTEAFF. This rearrangement joins TRBV6-5 to TRBJ1-1; 10 nucleotides agree with TRBD1. Germline V gene lookup returns CDR1 MNHEY and CDR2 SVGAGI. V was clipped by 5 bases and J by 1 base; unmatched bases: 4. This CDR3 region has 15 residues.

This sequence joins TRBV7-9 and TRBJ1-1; D might be TRBD1 (5 bases). CDR1 SEHNR and CDR2 FQNEAQ come from the germline V gene (reference sequence). The CDR3 is made up of 16 amino acids. V dropped 2 bases and J dropped 10 bases, with 23 bases sitting between them. DNA for the CDR3: TGTGCCAGCAGCTTAATGGGGCAGGGAGGCCCCCTGAGAGCTTTCTTT. It codes for CASSLMGQGGPLRAFF.

CDR3 sequence: CASSLTSGGAGRGSRYNEQFF. The CDR3 coding sequence is TGTGCCAGCAGCCTTACTAGCGGGGGCGCAGGGCGCGGTAGCCGATACAATGAGCAGTTCTTC. V is TRBV4-2 and J is TRBJ2-1; 11 nucleotides agree with TRBD2. Germline CDR1 and CDR2: LGHNA and YNFKEQ. CDR3 length: 21 amino acids. V was pared by 4 bases and J by 4 bases, with 21 bases of the junction left unmatched.

The V call is TRBV27, the J call TRBJ1-5; D is possibly TRBD1 (6 bases). The CDR3 covers 15 residues. Germline loops: CDR1 MNHEY, CDR2 SMNVEV (reference sequence). The germline V and J ends were trimmed by 6 bases and 4 bases, with 16 bases remaining between them. CDR3 region: CASRPRQVRNQPQHF. The CDR3 DNA is TGTGCCAGCAGACCTAGACAGGTCCGGAATCAGCCCCAGCATTTT.

The chain couples TRBV7-9 to TRBJ1-1; 7 bases line up with TRBD1. The CDR3 runs to 15 residues. Germline loops: CDR1 SEHNR, CDR2 FQNEAQ (reference sequence). Trimming removed 3 bases from V and 0 bases from J; junction bases left unmatched: 4. CDR3 in amino acids: CASSFSGQLNTEAFF. The CDR3 DNA sequence: TGTGCCAGCAGCTTCTCGGGACAGCTGAACACTGAAGCTTTCTTT.

The chain links TRBV28 to TRBJ1-4, with 9 positions matching TRBD1. Germline assignment: CDR1 MDHEN and CDR2 SYDVKM. The trim removed 8 bases at V and 7 bases at J, leaving 8 bases unmatched. The CDR3 runs to 14 residues. The CDR3 region has the DNA TGTGCCAGCGGGACCGGGACAGGGAGTGAAAAACTGTTTTTT. It codes for CASGTGTGSEKLFF.